The 22 T cell receptor beta chains given below trace back to one sample, sequenced in a study of blood T cell repertoires in COVID-19. Profiled with immunoSEQ multiplex PCR; TCRdb holds only in-frame clones, not every one. The data show 150,000 to 200,000 clones, 75% to 85% seen once. Specimen: PBMCs or T cells enriched from blood (not recorded which). Receptors originate from a woman in her fifties or sixties with acute COVID-19.

This clone has more than one count but fewer than ten. The chain employs TRBV5-1 and TRBJ1-2, with D tentatively TRBD1 (6 bases). The CDR3 spans 15 residues. CDR1 is SGHRS and CDR2 is YFSETQ in the germline V gene. Trimming took 4 bases from V and 6 from J, leaving 19 bases between them. This CDR3 reads CASSAGANVYDGYTF. DNA for the CDR3: TGCGCCAGCAGCGCAGGGGCCAACGTCTATGATGGCTACACCTTC.

J is TRBJ1-5 and V is TRBV28; 7 nucleotides match TRBD1. Germline CDR1 and CDR2: MDHEN and SYDVKM. J was trimmed by 1 base and V by 7 bases; bases with no gene match: 1. The CDR3 length is 13 residues. As DNA, the CDR3 is TGTGCCAGCATACAGGGGAGCAATCAGCCCCAGCATTTT. Amino acid sequence: CASIQGSNQPQHF.

The chain combines TRBV5-6 with TRBJ1-1; TRBD1 matches at 8 bases. The CDR3 runs to 16 residues. The V segment lost 5 bases and the J segment 0 bases; nucleotides outside the gene matches: 9. Germline V gene sequence: CDR1 SGHDT, CDR2 YYEEEE. The CDR3 nucleotides are TGTGCCAGCAGTTACACAGGGGGAGTTATGAACACTGAAGCTTTCTTT. This gives the protein CASSYTGGVMNTEAFF.

The V call is TRBV7-2, the J call TRBJ1-5; D is ambiguous. The V gene lost 0 bases and the J gene lost 4 bases, with 7 bases spanning the gap. From germline, CDR1 is SGHTA and CDR2 FQGNSA. CDR3 size: 14 residues. In DNA, the CDR3 is TGTGCCAGCAGCTTAGCATTTATTAATCAGCCCCAGCATTTT. It codes for CASSLAFINQPQHF.

The chain links TRBV28 to TRBJ1-4; unclear D gene. The CDR3 contains 14 residues. Trimming shortened V by 6 bases and J by 3 bases, and 11 bases separated the two germline ends. In germline, CDR1 is MDHEN, CDR2 SYDVKM. The CDR3 sequence is CASSSGEANEKLFF. The CDR3 bases are TGTGCCAGCAGCTCCGGAGAAGCTAATGAAAAACTGTTTTTT.

As regards this clone: Since no conserved phenylalanine or tryptophan closes the CDR3, a read error is the likely cause. Because the CDR3's place on the DNA is in doubt, the DNA is left out and the CDR3 is given as listed by TCRdb. The chain carries TRBV28 and TRBJ2-7; the DNA was not used to check the table's D call, TRBD2. Ends included, the CDR3 has 13 residues. Germline CDR1 reads MDHEN; CDR2 reads SYDVKM. Here the CDR3 reads CASRGLAVTLEVM.

Here the CDR3 reads CASSELSWGQDHSYEQYV. The CDR3 DNA follows: TGTGCCAGCAGTGAATTAAGTTGGGGGCAGGACCACTCCTACGAGCAGTACGTC. The chain links TRBV6-1 to TRBJ2-7; a weak D match, TRBD1 (6 bases). The CDR3 covers 18 residues. V shed 2 bases and J shed 0 bases, with 20 bases lying between them. The germline V gene encodes CDR1 MNHNS and CDR2 SASEGT.

The J gene is TRBJ1-2, the V gene TRBV5-4; D is undetermined. The germline gives CDR1 SGHNT, CDR2 YYREEE (reference sequence). V gave up 0 bases and J gave up 2 bases, with 8 bases separating them. This CDR3 comprises 14 residues. CDR3 nucleotides: TGTGCCAGCAGCTTGGGGGTAGCCAACTATGGCTACACCTTC. Translation: CASSLGVANYGYTF.

The chain combines TRBV19 with TRBJ1-6; 12 nucleotides agree with TRBD1. CDR3 size: 17 residues. In germline, CDR1 is LNHDA, CDR2 SQIVND (reference sequence). V dropped 5 bases and J dropped 7; count of bases not matched to a gene: 9. Here the CDR3 DNA reads TGTGCCAGTAGTTCCCCGCCTGGGACAGGGGGCAATTCACCCCTCCACTTT. Translated, it gives CASSSPPGTGGNSPLHF. Using reference TRBV19 and TRBJ1-6 for the parts outside the CDR3, the full variable domain is DGGITQSPKYLFRKEGQNVTLSCEQNLNHDAMYWYRQDPGQGLRLIYYSQIVNDFQKGDIAEGYSVSREKKESFPLTVTSAQKNPTAFYLCASSSPPGTGGNSPLHFGNGTRLTVT.

In its sample, this clone was seen once. This chain links TRBV11-2 with TRBJ2-3, with TRBD1 as a possible D gene (5 bases). Trimming removed 6 bases from V and 0 bases from J, with 13 bases in between. Germline CDR1 reads SGHAT; CDR2 reads FQNNGV. The CDR3 loop spans 15 amino acids. This chain's CDR3 is CASSPRVVSTDTQYF. The CDR3 bases are TGTGCCAGCAGTCCCAGGGTCGTGAGCACAGATACGCAGTATTTT.

The V gene is TRBV30, the J gene TRBJ1-1; D remains ambiguous. The CDR3 length is 14 residues. V was shortened by 3 bases and J by 5 bases, with 16 bases between the two germline ends. Germline-derived CDR1 and CDR2 are GTSNPN and SVGIG (reference sequence). The CDR3 sequence is CAWRIAGKLTEAFF. In DNA, the CDR3 is TGTGCCTGGAGGATTGCGGGGAAGCTGACTGAAGCTTTCTTT.

V usage is TRBV6-2 or TRBV6-3 and J usage is TRBJ2-2, with 8 bases aligning to TRBD1. This CDR3 contains 15 residues. Germline-derived CDR1 and CDR2 are MNHEY and SVGEGT. The junction had 6 bases not matched to a gene; V was cut back by 3 bases and J by 6 bases. CDR3 protein: CASSYKDRAAGELFF. The CDR3 DNA is TGTGCCAGCAGTTATAAGGACAGGGCTGCCGGGGAGCTGTTTTTT.

The rearrangement joins TRBV18 to TRBJ1-1, with 8 bases fitting TRBD1. V shed 3 bases, J shed 9 bases, and the junction held 6 bases outside the gene matches. The CDR3 sequence is 13 residues long. Germline V gives CDR1 KGHSH, CDR2 LQKENI. DNA of the CDR3: TGTGCCAGCTCACCGGGACAGGAACTTCAAGCTTTCTTT. Encoded protein: CASSPGQELQAFF.

The chain joins TRBV28 to TRBJ2-5, with 7 positions matching TRBD1. The CDR3 has 13 amino acids. V was clipped by 5 bases and J by 1 base; unmatched bases: 1. Looked up from germline, CDR1 is MDHEN and CDR2 is SYDVKM. The CDR3 nucleotides read TGTGCCAGCAGTGACAGGGCCCAAGAGACCCAGTACTTC. This gives the protein CASSDRAQETQYF. Drawing the rest from reference TRBV28 and TRBJ2-5, the complete variable domain is DVKVTQSSRYLVKRTGEKVFLECVQDMDHENMFWYRQDPGLGLRLIYFSYDVKMKEKGDIPEGYSVSREKKERFSLILESASTNQTSMYLCASSDRAQETQYFGPGTRLLVL.

The table lists this clone with a few counts. The chain joins TRBV6-4 to TRBJ2-1; 7 bases are a match to TRBD2. CDR1 is MRHNA and CDR2 is SNTAGT in the germline V gene. The J segment lost 2 bases and the V segment lost 3 bases, leaving 4 bases of the junction unmatched. This CDR3 spans 15 amino acids. The CDR3 here is CASSDRGDPYNEQFF. The CDR3 nucleotides read TGTGCCAGCAGTGATCGGGGGGACCCCTACAATGAGCAGTTCTTC.

This chain joins TRBV19 and TRBJ1-5, with no clear D. Germline V gene lookup returns CDR1 LNHDA and CDR2 SQIVND (reference sequence). This CDR3 region has 14 residues. V was pared by 6 bases and J by 0 bases, with 9 bases between. CDR3 bases: TGTGCCAGTAGGGGCTACAATAGCAATCAGCCCCAGCATTTT. Amino acids: CASRGYNSNQPQHF.

This clone is a singleton in its sample. The V gene is TRBV5-6, the J gene TRBJ2-7, with TRBD1 matching over 7 bases. Unmatched junction bases numbered 4, after V lost 0 bases and J lost 4 bases. The CDR3 is made up of 14 amino acids. Germline values: CDR1 SGHDT, CDR2 YYEEEE. The CDR3 nucleotides read TGTGCCAGCAGCTTGGCGACAGGGTTATACGAGCAGTACGTC. It codes for CASSLATGLYEQYV.

This clone was picked up one time. The V gene is TRBV2, the J gene TRBJ1-1; D may be TRBD1 (6 bases). The CDR3 is 14 residues long. In germline, CDR1 is SNHLY, CDR2 FYNNEI. The V gene lost 3 bases and the J gene lost 3 bases, with 11 bases spanning the gap. DNA of the CDR3: TGTGCCAGCAGTGACAGGGGATTGGACACTGAAGCTTTCTTT. Translation gives CASSDRGLDTEAFF. The whole variable domain, remainder taken from reference TRBV2 and TRBJ1-1, is EPEVTQTPSHQVTQMGQEVILRCVPISNHLYFYWYRQILGQKVEFLVSFYNNEISEKSEIFDDQFSVERPDGSNFTLKIRSTKLEDSAMYFCASSDRGLDTEAFFGQGTRLTVV.

This chain joins TRBV4-1 and TRBJ1-4; D ambiguous. V was clipped by 4 bases and J by 7 bases, with 13 bases between them. This CDR3 has 14 residues. Germline values: CDR1 MGHRA, CDR2 YSYEKL. Here the CDR3 DNA reads TGCGCCAGCAGCCCTCCTACGGGGTTTGAAAAACTGTTTTTT. As protein: CASSPPTGFEKLFF.

This clone appeared a few times. This chain connects TRBV5-1 to TRBJ1-6; 11 bases match TRBD1. Trimming took 1 base from V and 5 from J; bases not matched to a gene: 11. Germline-derived CDR1 and CDR2 are SGHRS and YFSETQ. The CDR3 runs 19 residues. The CDR3 DNA follows: TGCGCCAGCAGCTTGACCGGGACAGGGGGTATGAGGAATAATTCACCCCTCCACTTT. Translation: CASSLTGTGGMRNNSPLHF.

The CDR3 DNA follows: TGTGCCAGCAGGGCATCTTCAACTAATGAAAAACTGTTTTTT. This encodes CASRASSTNEKLFF. The chain is built from TRBV2 and TRBJ1-4; the D is unclear. Deletions cut 6 bases from V and 0 bases from J, with 8 bases between. Germline CDR1 is SNHLY and CDR2 is FYNNEI. The CDR3 consists of 14 residues.

The rearrangement joins TRBV7-2 to TRBJ1-2; D is possibly TRBD1 (5 bases). The CDR3 is 13 residues long. The germline V gene encodes CDR1 SGHTA and CDR2 FQGNSA. Trimming shortened V by 4 bases and J by 7 bases, and 13 bases separated the two germline ends. The CDR3 nucleotides are TGTGCCAGCAGCTCCCCATCCACAGGTGGCTACACCTTC. This gives the protein CASSSPSTGGYTF.